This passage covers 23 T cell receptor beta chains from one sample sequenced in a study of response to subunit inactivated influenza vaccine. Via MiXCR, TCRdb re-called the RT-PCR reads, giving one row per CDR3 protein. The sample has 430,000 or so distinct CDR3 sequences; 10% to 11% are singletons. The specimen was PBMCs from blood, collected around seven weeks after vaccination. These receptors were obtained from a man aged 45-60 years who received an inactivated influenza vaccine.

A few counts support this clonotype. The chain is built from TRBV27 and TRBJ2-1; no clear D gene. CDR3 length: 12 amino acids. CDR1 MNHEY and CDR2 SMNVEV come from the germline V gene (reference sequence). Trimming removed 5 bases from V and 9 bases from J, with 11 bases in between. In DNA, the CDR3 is TGTGCCAGCAGTACCCCAAATAGTGAGCAGTTCTTC. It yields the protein CASSTPNSEQFF.

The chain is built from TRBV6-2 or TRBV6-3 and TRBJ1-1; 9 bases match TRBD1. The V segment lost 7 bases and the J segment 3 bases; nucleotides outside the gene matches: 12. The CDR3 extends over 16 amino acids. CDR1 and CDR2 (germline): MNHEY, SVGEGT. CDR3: CASILGQGLGDTEAFF. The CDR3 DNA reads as TGTGCCAGCATTCTTGGACAGGGGCTTGGTGACACTGAAGCTTTCTTT.

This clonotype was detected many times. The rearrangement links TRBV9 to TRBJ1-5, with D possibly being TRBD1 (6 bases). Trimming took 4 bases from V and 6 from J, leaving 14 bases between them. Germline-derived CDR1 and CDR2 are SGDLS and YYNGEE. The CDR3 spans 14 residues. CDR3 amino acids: CASSPWGGGQPQHF. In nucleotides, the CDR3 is TGTGCCAGCAGCCCCTGGGGGGGCGGTCAGCCCCAGCATTTT.

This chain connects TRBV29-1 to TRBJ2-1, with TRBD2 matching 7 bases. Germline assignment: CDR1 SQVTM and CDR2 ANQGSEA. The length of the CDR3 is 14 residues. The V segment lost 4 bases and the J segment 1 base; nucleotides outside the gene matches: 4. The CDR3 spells CSVGTRGSYNEQFF. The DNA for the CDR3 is TGCAGCGTTGGTACGCGGGGGTCCTACAATGAGCAGTTCTTC.

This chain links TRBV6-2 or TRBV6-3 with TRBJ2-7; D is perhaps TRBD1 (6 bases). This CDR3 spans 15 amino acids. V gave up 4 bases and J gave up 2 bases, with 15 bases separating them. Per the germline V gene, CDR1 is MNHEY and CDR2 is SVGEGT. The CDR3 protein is CASSSPPRQAYEQYF. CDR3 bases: TGTGCCAGCAGTTCCCCACCCCGACAGGCCTACGAGCAGTACTTC.

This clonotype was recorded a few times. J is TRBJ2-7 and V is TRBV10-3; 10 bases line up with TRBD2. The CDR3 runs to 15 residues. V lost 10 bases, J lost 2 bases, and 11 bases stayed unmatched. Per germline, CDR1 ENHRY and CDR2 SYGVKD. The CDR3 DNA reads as TGTGCCACTCATCCTTCTAGCGGGGGAACCTACGAGCAGTACTTC. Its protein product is CATHPSSGGTYEQYF.

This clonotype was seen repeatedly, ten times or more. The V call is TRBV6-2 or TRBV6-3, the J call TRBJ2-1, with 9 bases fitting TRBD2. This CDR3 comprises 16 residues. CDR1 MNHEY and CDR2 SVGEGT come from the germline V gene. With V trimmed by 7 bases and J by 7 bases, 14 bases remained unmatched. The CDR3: CASKSSGVELSNEQFF. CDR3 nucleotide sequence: TGTGCCAGCAAATCTAGCGGGGTTGAATTGAGTAATGAGCAGTTCTTC.

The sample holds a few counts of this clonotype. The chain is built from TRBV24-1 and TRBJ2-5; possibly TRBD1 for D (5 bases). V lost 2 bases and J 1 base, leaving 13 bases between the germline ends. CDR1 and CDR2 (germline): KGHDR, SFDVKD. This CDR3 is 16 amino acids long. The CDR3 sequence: CATSDSARAPQETQYF. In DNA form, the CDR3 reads TGTGCCACCAGTGATTCGGCCAGGGCCCCCCAAGAGACCCAGTACTTC.

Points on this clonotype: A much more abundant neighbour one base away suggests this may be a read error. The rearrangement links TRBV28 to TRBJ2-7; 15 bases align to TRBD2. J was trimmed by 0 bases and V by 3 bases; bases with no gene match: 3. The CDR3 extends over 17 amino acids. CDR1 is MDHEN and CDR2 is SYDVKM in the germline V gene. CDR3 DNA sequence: TGTGCCAGCAGTTTGGGGACTAGCGGGAGGAGCTCCTACGAGCAGTACTTC. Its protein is CASSLGTSGRSSYEQYF.

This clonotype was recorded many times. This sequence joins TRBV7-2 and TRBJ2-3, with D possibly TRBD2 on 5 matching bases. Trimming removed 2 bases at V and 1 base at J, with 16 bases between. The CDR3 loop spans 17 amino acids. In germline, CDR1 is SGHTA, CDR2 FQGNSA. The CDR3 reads CASSLTRPGMGTDTQYF. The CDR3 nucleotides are TGTGCCAGCAGCTTAACCCGTCCGGGGATGGGCACAGATACGCAGTATTTT.

DNA of the CDR3: TGTGCCAGCAGCAAAGAGGGCTATGGCTACACCTTC. Translated: CASSKEGYGYTF. The chain joins TRBV21-1 to TRBJ1-2. TRBV21-1 is a pseudogene locus. The CDR3 is 12 amino acids.

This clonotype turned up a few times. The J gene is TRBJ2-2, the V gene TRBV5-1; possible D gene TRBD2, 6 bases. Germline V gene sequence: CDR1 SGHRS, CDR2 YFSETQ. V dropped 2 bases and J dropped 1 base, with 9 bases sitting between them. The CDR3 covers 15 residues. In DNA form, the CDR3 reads TGCGCCAGCAGCTTTGGGGGGATGAACACCGGGGAGCTGTTTTTT. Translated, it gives CASSFGGMNTGELFF.

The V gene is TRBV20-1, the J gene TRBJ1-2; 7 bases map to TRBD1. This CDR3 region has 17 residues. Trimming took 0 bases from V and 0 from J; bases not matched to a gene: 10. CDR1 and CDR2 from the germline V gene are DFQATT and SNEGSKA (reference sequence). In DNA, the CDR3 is TGCAGTGCTAGAGATCTCCCCCCAGGGGGAACTAACTATGGCTACACCTTC. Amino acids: CSARDLPPGGTNYGYTF.

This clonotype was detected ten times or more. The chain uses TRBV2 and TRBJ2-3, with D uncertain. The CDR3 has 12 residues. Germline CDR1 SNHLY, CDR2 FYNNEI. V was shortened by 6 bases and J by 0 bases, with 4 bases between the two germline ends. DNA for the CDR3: TGTGCCAGCAGGGTCAGCACAGATACGCAGTATTTT. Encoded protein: CASRVSTDTQYF.

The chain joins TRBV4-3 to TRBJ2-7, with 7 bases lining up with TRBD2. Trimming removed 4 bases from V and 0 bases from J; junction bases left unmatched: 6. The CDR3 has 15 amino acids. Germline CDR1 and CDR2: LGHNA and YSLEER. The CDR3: CASSRSRGSSYEQYF. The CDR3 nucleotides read TGCGCCAGCAGCCGTTCGCGGGGGAGCTCCTACGAGCAGTACTTC.

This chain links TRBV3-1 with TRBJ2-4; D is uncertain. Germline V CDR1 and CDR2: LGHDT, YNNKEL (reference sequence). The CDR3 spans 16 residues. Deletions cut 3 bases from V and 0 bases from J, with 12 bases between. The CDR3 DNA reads TGTGCCAGCAGCCACCAGGCGGCCCTAGCCAAAAACATTCAGTACTTC. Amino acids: CASSHQAALAKNIQYF.

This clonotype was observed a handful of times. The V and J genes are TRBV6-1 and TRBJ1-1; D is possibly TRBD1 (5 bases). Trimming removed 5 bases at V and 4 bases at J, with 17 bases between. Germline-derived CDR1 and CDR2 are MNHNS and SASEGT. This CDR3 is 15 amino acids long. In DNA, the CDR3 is TGTGCCAGCAGTCGGGGGGGGAGAGGGGCCACTGAAGCTTTCTTT. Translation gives CASSRGGRGATEAFF.

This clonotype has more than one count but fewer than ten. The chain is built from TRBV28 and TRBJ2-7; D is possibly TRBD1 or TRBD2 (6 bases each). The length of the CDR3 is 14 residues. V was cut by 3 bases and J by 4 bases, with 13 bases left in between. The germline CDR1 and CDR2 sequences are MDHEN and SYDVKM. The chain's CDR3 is CASSFPGGGYEQYF. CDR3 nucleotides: TGTGCCAGCAGTTTTCCCGGGGGCGGGTACGAGCAGTACTTC.

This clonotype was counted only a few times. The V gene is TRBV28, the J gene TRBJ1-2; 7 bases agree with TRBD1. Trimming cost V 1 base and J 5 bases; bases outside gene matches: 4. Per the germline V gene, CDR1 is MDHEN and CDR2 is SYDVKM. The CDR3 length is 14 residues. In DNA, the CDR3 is TGTGCCAGCAGTTTATCTCCAGGGGGGTATGGCTACACCTTC. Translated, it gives CASSLSPGGYGYTF.

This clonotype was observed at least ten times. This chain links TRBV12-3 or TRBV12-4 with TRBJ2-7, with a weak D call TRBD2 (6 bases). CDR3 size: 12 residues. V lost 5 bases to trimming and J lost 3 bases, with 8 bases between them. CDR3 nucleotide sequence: TGTGCCAGCAGTCCTAGCGTCTACGAGCAGTACTTC. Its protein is CASSPSVYEQYF.

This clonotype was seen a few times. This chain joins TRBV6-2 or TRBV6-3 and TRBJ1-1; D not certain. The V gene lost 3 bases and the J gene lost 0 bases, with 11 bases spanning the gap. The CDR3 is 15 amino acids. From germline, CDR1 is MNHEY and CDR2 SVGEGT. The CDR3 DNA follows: TGTGCCAGCAGTTATACGCAACCCTTGAACACTGAAGCTTTCTTT. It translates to CASSYTQPLNTEAFF.

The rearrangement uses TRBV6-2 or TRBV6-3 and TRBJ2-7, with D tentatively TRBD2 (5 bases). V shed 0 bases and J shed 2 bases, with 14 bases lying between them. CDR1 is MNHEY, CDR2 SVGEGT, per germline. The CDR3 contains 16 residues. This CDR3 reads CASSYSLVLSAYEQYF. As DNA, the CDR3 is TGTGCCAGCAGTTACTCACTAGTTTTATCGGCCTACGAGCAGTACTTC.

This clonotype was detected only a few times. CDR3 in amino acids: CASSEMVARSSYEQYF. The CDR3 region has the DNA TGCGCCAGCAGTGAGATGGTAGCGCGAAGCTCCTACGAGCAGTACTTC. The rearrangement links TRBV10-2 to TRBJ2-7; D is perhaps TRBD2 (5 bases). CDR3 size: 16 residues. Per germline, CDR1 WSHSY and CDR2 SAAADI. V lost 2 bases to trimming and J lost 0 bases, with 14 bases between them.